The 5 T cell receptor beta chains presented below share a single source sample, sequenced in a study of T cell repertoires in cytomegalovirus infection. MiXCR was run by TCRdb on the reads, yielding one entry per CDR3 protein. Among 300,000 or so distinct CDR3 sequences listed, 9.6% were seen once. Material for sequencing was PBMCs. These receptors were collected from a human donor in good health (CMV status not recorded). Some clones in this sample may be carry-over from other donors' samples.

This clonotype was observed a handful of times. This sequence joins TRBV5-8 and TRBJ2-3, with D perhaps given as TRBD1 or TRBD2 (6 bases each). Trimming left V 2 bases short and J 3 bases short, with 16 bases between. The germline V gene encodes CDR1 SGHTS and CDR2 YDEGEE. The CDR3 totals 16 residues. This CDR3 reads CASSFEGGPATDTQYF. For the CDR3, the DNA is TGTGCCAGCAGCTTTGAGGGGGGCCCGGCAACAGATACGCAGTATTTT.

There are many counts of this clonotype. The rearrangement joins TRBV10-3 to TRBJ1-1; D unclear. Trimming pared 2 bases from V and 4 bases from J, leaving 5 bases between. Germline V gives CDR1 ENHRY, CDR2 SYGVKD. The CDR3 runs 12 residues. The DNA of the CDR3 is TGTGCCATCAGTGAGGGGAGCACTGAAGCTTTCTTT. This encodes CAISEGSTEAFF.

This clonotype was seen repeatedly, ten times or more. The V call is TRBV20-1, the J call TRBJ2-1; 10 bases line up with TRBD2. CDR3 length equals 16 residues. V lost 3 bases, J lost 4 bases, and 9 bases stayed unmatched. Germline V gene data show CDR1 as DFQATT and CDR2 as SNEGSKA (reference sequence). The CDR3 bases are TGCAGTGCTAGGGTACCGGGACTAGCGACGTACAATGAGCAGTTCTTC. Protein sequence: CSARVPGLATYNEQFF.

This clonotype was recorded a few times. The gene calls are TRBV24-1 and TRBJ1-5; D not certain. Germline loops: CDR1 KGHDR, CDR2 SFDVKD. Trimming stripped 0 bases from V and 7 bases from J, with 6 bases between. The CDR3 is 13 residues long. CDR3 sequence reads: CATSDLREQPQHF. For the CDR3, the DNA is TGTGCCACCAGTGATTTGCGGGAACAGCCCCAGCATTTT.

There are many counts of this clonotype. The rearrangement joins TRBV7-2 to TRBJ2-1; D possibly corresponds to TRBD2 (6 bases). The CDR3 is 16 residues long. V dropped 4 bases and J dropped 8 bases, with 21 bases sitting between them. Germline CDR1 reads SGHTA; CDR2 reads FQGNSA. The CDR3 loop is CASSSPSGRLFDEQFF. CDR3 DNA: TGTGCCAGCAGCTCCCCGTCAGGGAGGCTTTTCGATGAGCAGTTCTTC.